The 27 T cell receptor beta chains listed next were all sequenced from one sample in a study of cytomegalovirus exposure and HLA in healthy donors. Here immunoSEQ multiplex PCR was the method, and the copy in TCRdb shows in-frame clones only, minus some. Of some 290,000 clones in the sample, 70% to 90% were seen once. The specimen sequenced was PBMCs. These receptor sequences come from a man aged 25-45 years in good health and CMV-seronegative.

This chain joins TRBV19 and TRBJ2-3; tentatively, D is TRBD1 (6 bases). CDR1 LNHDA and CDR2 SQIVND come from the germline V gene (reference sequence). Trimming removed 0 bases from V and 1 base from J, with 8 bases in between. This CDR3 has 15 amino acids. The CDR3 is CASSIEGAGTDTQYF. The CDR3 DNA reads TGTGCCAGTAGTATAGAGGGGGCCGGCACAGATACGCAGTATTTT.

The chain couples TRBV7-9 to TRBJ1-3; 7 bases are a match to TRBD1. V lost 3 bases, J lost 0 bases, and 2 bases stayed unmatched. The length of the CDR3 is 15 residues. Germline CDR1 reads SEHNR; CDR2 reads FQNEAQ (reference sequence). CDR3 loop: CASSLGQSSGNTIYF. In DNA, the CDR3 is TGTGCCAGCAGCTTGGGACAGAGCTCTGGAAACACCATATATTTT.

The gene calls are TRBV5-6 and TRBJ1-5, with no clear D. CDR1 and CDR2 (germline): SGHDT, YYEEEE. The V end lost 2 bases, the J end lost 6 bases, and 15 bases lay between the germline ends. The CDR3 is made up of 15 amino acids. As DNA, the CDR3 is TGTGCCAGCAGCTTTATGGGAGGTCTCAGTCAGCCCCAGCATTTT. Translation gives CASSFMGGLSQPQHF.

V gene TRBV11-2 combines with J gene TRBJ2-1; maybe TRBD1 (6 bases). CDR3 length: 15 amino acids. V was shortened by 5 bases and J by 1 base, with 12 bases between the two germline ends. CDR1 and CDR2 from the germline V gene are SGHAT and FQNNGV. For the CDR3, the DNA is TGTGCCAGCAGCCTACTACAGGGTTCCTACAATGAGCAGTTCTTC. Its translation: CASSLLQGSYNEQFF.

A few counts support this clone. This chain links TRBV7-9 with TRBJ1-1; D is perhaps TRBD1 (5 bases). V was cut by 4 bases and J by 7 bases, with 19 bases left in between. This CDR3 is 15 amino acids long. Germline CDR1 and CDR2: SEHNR and FQNEAQ (reference sequence). The CDR3 region has the DNA TGTGCCAGCAGCTCCCTGGGACGGAGGGAGGTTGAAGCTTTCTTT. Translating gives CASSSLGRREVEAFF.

The J gene is TRBJ2-7, the V gene TRBV7-2; TRBD1 might be the D (6 bases). The V end was cut by 3 bases, the J end by 6 bases, with 12 bases between. The CDR3 consists of 13 residues. Germline V gene data show CDR1 as SGHTA and CDR2 as FQGNSA. The CDR3 DNA reads TGTGCCAGCAGCTTGGAAAACAGGGTCGAGCAGTACTTC. Protein sequence: CASSLENRVEQYF.

The V and J genes are TRBV6-5 and TRBJ2-2; no reliable D call. The CDR3 runs to 15 residues. V was clipped by 5 bases and J by 4 bases, with 14 bases between them. The germline gives CDR1 MNHEY, CDR2 SVGAGI. This CDR3 is CASSLLPTPTGELFF. The CDR3 DNA reads TGTGCCAGCAGTCTACTTCCCACCCCCACCGGGGAGCTGTTTTTT.

The rearrangement links TRBV4-1 to TRBJ2-3, with 10 bases identical to TRBD2. The CDR3 loop spans 15 amino acids. The junction had 5 bases not matched to a gene; V was cut back by 2 bases and J by 6 bases. Per the germline V gene, CDR1 is MGHRA and CDR2 is YSYEKL. The CDR3 loop reads CASSQRELAGDTQYF. The CDR3 DNA reads as TGCGCCAGCAGCCAAAGGGAACTAGCGGGGGATACGCAGTATTTT.

The genes are TRBV19 and TRBJ1-2; D call uncertain. V was clipped by 4 bases and J by 7 bases, with 22 bases between them. The CDR3 sequence is 16 residues long. Germline lookup yields CDR1 LNHDA and CDR2 SQIVND (reference sequence). This CDR3 is CASSTHLGGPRGGYTF. As DNA, the CDR3 is TGTGCCAGTAGTACCCACCTGGGCGGCCCCCGGGGTGGCTACACCTTC.

The chain joins TRBV10-3 to TRBJ2-2; maybe TRBD2 (5 bases). Trimming cost V 6 bases and J 0 bases, with 8 bases left between them. In germline, CDR1 is ENHRY, CDR2 SYGVKD. The CDR3 covers 14 residues. This CDR3 reads CAISPAANTGELFF. DNA for the CDR3: TGTGCCATCAGCCCAGCGGCGAACACCGGGGAGCTGTTTTTT.

The gene calls are TRBV5-4 and TRBJ1-2; tentative D call: TRBD1 (5 bases). Germline CDR1 and CDR2: SGHNT and YYREEE (reference sequence). This CDR3 has 14 residues. The germline V and J ends were trimmed by 4 bases and 4 bases, with 14 bases remaining between them. CDR3 sequence reads: CASSHPTALYGYTF. The CDR3, as DNA: TGTGCCAGCAGCCACCCGACAGCTCTCTATGGCTACACCTTC.

The rearrangement links TRBV15 to TRBJ2-5; 11 bases line up with TRBD1. The CDR3 totals 16 residues. V was pared by 3 bases and J by 5 bases, with 8 bases of the junction left unmatched. CDR1 and CDR2 from the germline V gene are LNHNV and YYDKDF (reference sequence). The CDR3, as DNA: TGTGCCACCAGCAGTCCCAGGACAGGGGGCCAGGAGACCCAGTACTTC. Its protein product is CATSSPRTGGQETQYF.

CDR3: CASSAPGQGAYEQYF. The CDR3 nucleotides are TGTGCCAGCAGTGCGCCGGGACAGGGGGCTTACGAGCAGTACTTC. The genes are TRBV6-1 and TRBJ2-7; 12 nucleotides agree with TRBD1. This CDR3 contains 15 residues. Germline V CDR1 and CDR2: MNHNS, SASEGT. With 4 bases clipped from V and 4 bases from J, the junction kept 5 bases outside the gene matches.

The CDR3: CASSARTSGAAGSYNEQFF. CDR3 coding DNA: TGTGCCAGCAGCGCACGGACTAGCGGGGCGGCAGGGTCCTACAATGAGCAGTTCTTC. The chain combines TRBV9 with TRBJ2-1, with 12 bases that match TRBD2. The germline CDR1 and CDR2 sequences are SGDLS and YYNGEE. The ends lost 3 bases at V and 1 base at J; junction bases unmatched: 11. This CDR3 is 19 amino acids long.

V is TRBV6-1 and J is TRBJ1-2; D possibly corresponds to TRBD1 (6 bases). There are 12 residues in the CDR3. Germline loops: CDR1 MNHNS, CDR2 SASEGT. V lost 5 bases and J lost 8, with 12 bases in between. The CDR3 spells CASSSTGFGYTF. CDR3 DNA sequence: TGTGCCAGCAGTTCGACAGGCTTCGGCTACACCTTC.

This clone was counted a few times. The chain is built from TRBV2 and TRBJ1-2, with D hard to call. V was trimmed by 0 bases and J by 6 bases, leaving 11 bases between them. Germline-derived CDR1 and CDR2 are SNHLY and FYNNEI. The CDR3 is made up of 14 amino acids. Written as DNA, the CDR3 is TGTGCCAGCAGTGAAGCGTTGGCCCGGGATGGCTACACCTTC. The encoded protein is CASSEALARDGYTF.

The V and J genes are TRBV4-2 and TRBJ2-5; 7 bases agree with TRBD1. Germline V CDR1 and CDR2: LGHNA, YNFKEQ. This CDR3 has 12 residues. V lost 1 base and J lost 14; bases outside the gene matches: 7. CDR3 amino acids: CASSQGPGQSYF. The DNA of the CDR3 is TGTGCCAGCAGCCAAGGTCCGGGACAGTCCTACTTC.

Only a few counts were recorded for this clone. The chain joins TRBV4-1 to TRBJ1-2; no clear D gene. CDR1 is MGHRA, CDR2 YSYEKL, per germline. The CDR3 is 13 residues long. V was pared by 1 base and J by 5 bases, with 8 bases between. The CDR3 DNA reads as TGCGCCAGCAGCCAAGCTTCGGAGTATGGCTACACCTTC. The encoded protein is CASSQASEYGYTF.

The chain carries TRBV6-5 and TRBJ2-7; D might be TRBD1 (6 bases). Germline V gene lookup returns CDR1 MNHEY and CDR2 SVGAGI. The CDR3 spans 15 residues. V lost 5 bases and J lost 6, with 20 bases in between. The CDR3 here is CASSITQGIAIEQYF. The CDR3 bases are TGTGCCAGCAGTATAACACAGGGAATAGCTATCGAGCAGTACTTC.

The V and J genes are TRBV11-2 and TRBJ2-7; D may be TRBD2 (5 bases). Trimming cost V 6 bases and J 1 base, with 22 bases left between them. The CDR3 consists of 17 residues. Germline CDR1 and CDR2: SGHAT and FQNNGV. The DNA of the CDR3 is TGTGCCAGCAGAGATAGGGCTGGGGTCCGGACTTCCTACGAGCAGTACTTC. Translating it yields CASRDRAGVRTSYEQYF.

This clone was detected only a few times. The V and J genes are TRBV5-1 and TRBJ2-1, with 8 positions matching TRBD1. The germline CDR1 and CDR2 sequences are SGHRS and YFSETQ. The V gene end was trimmed by 5 bases and the J gene end by 15 bases; junction bases not matched to a gene: 10. The CDR3 extends over 12 amino acids. The CDR3 region has the DNA TGCGCCAGCAGTACCGACCGGGACAGGAGGTTCTTC. Encoded protein: CASSTDRDRRFF.

CDR3 bases: TGCGCCAGCAGCCAATTGACAGGCCTTCTTGCCGGGGAGCTGTTTTTT. Translating it yields CASSQLTGLLAGELFF. The chain couples TRBV4-1 to TRBJ2-2, with D perhaps TRBD1 (6 bases). There are 16 residues in the CDR3. The V gene's germline CDR1 is MGHRA and CDR2 YSYEKL. Trimming took off 2 bases at V and 6 bases at J, with 16 bases between the two ends.

About this clone: The junction departs from germline at one end; a sequencing error may be responsible. This rearrangement joins TRBV9 to TRBJ2-3; D perhaps matches TRBD1 (5 bases). CDR1 is SGDLS, CDR2 YYNGEE, per germline. The CDR3 consists of 13 residues. The CDR3 spells CALTENGTGTQYF. CDR3 DNA: TGTGCCCTAACAGAGAACGGCACAGGTACGCAGTATTTT.

The chain combines TRBV9 with TRBJ1-5; 9 bases are a match to TRBD1. Trimming cost V 4 bases and J 0 bases; bases outside gene matches: 8. Per the germline V gene, CDR1 is SGDLS and CDR2 is YYNGEE. This CDR3 spans 17 amino acids. CDR3 nucleotide sequence: TGTGCCAGCAGCACTCGGGACAGGGATAATAGCAATCAGCCCCAGCATTTT. Translation gives CASSTRDRDNSNQPQHF.

V usage is TRBV27 and J usage is TRBJ2-3; 9 bases agree with TRBD2. Germline assignment: CDR1 MNHEY and CDR2 SMNVEV (reference sequence). The CDR3 has 15 residues. V trimming: 7 bases; J trimming: 0 bases; junction bases outside the gene matches: 5. The CDR3 DNA is TGTGCCAGCACCTCGGGACTAGCTAGCACAGATACGCAGTATTTT. This codes for CASTSGLASTDTQYF.

The chain combines TRBV6-5 with TRBJ1-6; perhaps TRBD1 as D (5 bases). The V gene lost 3 bases and the J gene lost 6 bases, with 15 bases spanning the gap. Germline V gene lookup returns CDR1 MNHEY and CDR2 SVGAGI. The CDR3 is 16 residues long. The CDR3 reads CASSYRSTGSNSPLHF. In DNA form, the CDR3 reads TGTGCCAGCAGTTATAGGTCTACAGGTAGTAATTCACCCCTCCACTTT.

The chain recombines TRBV6-6 with TRBJ1-2; D is undetermined. The CDR3 has 13 amino acids. Germline CDR1 MNHNY, CDR2 SVGAGI (reference sequence). Trimming removed 10 bases from V and 0 bases from J, with 12 bases in between. Written as DNA, the CDR3 is TGTGCCACCTCCCCGGGAGCTAACTATGGCTACACCTTC. Its translation: CATSPGANYGYTF.